Listed below are T cell receptor beta chains from one sample, sequenced in a study of shared clonotypes between healthy human individuals. Libraries were prepared by immunoSEQ multiplex PCR; TCRdb keeps only in-frame clonotypes and omits some of them. This table holds about 2.4 million clones, roughly 93% found once. Sequencing was performed on naive CD4+ T cells from PBMCs. The receptors originated from a man between 18 and 29 years old in good health. Some clones in this sample may be carry-over from other donors' samples. The CDR3 runs from the conserved cysteine through the conserved F or W. A D gene is named only where the DNA matches it firmly. Clone size is stated in some rows and not others, as once, few, many or a class when expanded.

CDR3 protein: CASSPTWSSNQPQHF
CDR3 DNA: TGTGCCAGCAGTCCAACCTGGTCGAGCAATCAGCCCCAGCATTTT
V gene: TRBV6-5
clone size: .
D gene: .
J gene: TRBJ1-5
CDR3 length: 15

CDR3 protein: CASSRSRSTEAFF
CDR3 DNA: TGTGCCAGCAGCCGATCCAGGAGCACTGAAGCTTTCTTT
V gene: TRBV7-2
clone size: few
D gene: .
J gene: TRBJ1-1
CDR3 length: 13

CDR3 protein: CASSPKFGQPQHF
CDR3 DNA: TGTGCCAGCAGCCCGAAATTTGGCCAGCCCCAGCATTTT
V gene: TRBV7-2
clone size: .
D gene: .
J gene: TRBJ1-5
CDR3 length: 13

CDR3 protein: CASSLPGTGFRNEQYF
CDR3 DNA: TGCGCCAGCAGCTTGCCCGGGACAGGGTTTCGGAACGAGCAGTACTTC
V gene: TRBV5-1
clone size: .
D gene: TRBD1
J gene: TRBJ2-7
CDR3 length: 16

CDR3 protein: CASSLSGYRAFF
CDR3 DNA: TGTGCCAGCAGCTTAAGCGGGTACCGAGCTTTCTTT
V gene: TRBV11-2
clone size: .
D gene: .
J gene: TRBJ1-1
CDR3 length: 12

CDR3 protein: CASSLASGFTYNEQFF
CDR3 DNA: TGCGCCAGCAGCTTGGCTTCGGGGTTTACCTACAATGAGCAGTTCTTC
V gene: TRBV5-1
clone size: once
D gene: .
J gene: TRBJ2-1
CDR3 length: 16

CDR3 protein: CASSLSGGNTEAFF
CDR3 DNA: TGCGCCAGCAGCTTGTCGGGGGGTAACACTGAAGCTTTCTTT
V gene: TRBV5-1
clone size: .
D gene: .
J gene: TRBJ1-1
CDR3 length: 14

CDR3 protein: CASSPPGGRGWNEQFF
CDR3 DNA: TGCGCCAGCAGCCCCCCGGGGGGGAGGGGTTGGAATGAGCAGTTCTTC
V gene: TRBV5-1
clone size: .
D gene: TRBD2
J gene: TRBJ2-1
CDR3 length: 16

CDR3 protein: CASSRGQPYNEQFF
CDR3 DNA: TGTGCCAGCAGCCGGGGACAGCCCTACAATGAGCAGTTCTTC
V gene: TRBV7-6
clone size: once
D gene: TRBD1
J gene: TRBJ2-1
CDR3 length: 14

CDR3 protein: CASSQDRSGELFF
CDR3 DNA: TGCGCCAGCAGCCAAGATCGGTCCGGGGAGCTGTTTTTT
V gene: TRBV4-3
clone size: .
D gene: .
J gene: TRBJ2-2
CDR3 length: 13

CDR3 protein: CASSPKITRPVNTEAFF
CDR3 DNA: TGTGCCAGCAGCCCAAAAATAACGAGGCCCGTGAACACTGAAGCTTTCTTT
V gene: TRBV5-6
clone size: .
D gene: .
J gene: TRBJ1-1
CDR3 length: 17

CDR3 protein: CASSLDGTGTSGNTIYF
CDR3 DNA: TGTGCCAGCAGCTTAGACGGGACCGGGACATCTGGAAACACCATATATTTT
V gene: TRBV7-2
clone size: once
D gene: .
J gene: TRBJ1-3
CDR3 length: 17

CDR3 protein: CASTPGGATNEKLFF
CDR3 DNA: TGTGCCAGCACCCCTGGGGGGGCAACTAATGAAAAACTGTTTTTT
V gene: TRBV28
clone size: .
D gene: .
J gene: TRBJ1-4
CDR3 length: 15

CDR3 protein: CASSRGGTGEETQYF
CDR3 DNA: TGCGCCAGCAGCCGCGGCGGGACAGGGGAAGAGACCCAGTACTTC
V gene: TRBV5-1
clone size: .
D gene: TRBD1
J gene: TRBJ2-5
CDR3 length: 15

CDR3 protein: CASSTGTNSNQPQHF
CDR3 DNA: TGTGCCAGCAGTACCGGGACAAATAGCAATCAGCCCCAGCATTTT
V gene: TRBV6-1
clone size: .
D gene: .
J gene: TRBJ1-5
CDR3 length: 15

CDR3 protein: CAWKGTGELFF
CDR3 DNA: TGTGCCTGGAAGGGCACCGGGGAGCTGTTTTTT
V gene: TRBV30
clone size: .
D gene: .
J gene: TRBJ2-2
CDR3 length: 11

CDR3 protein: CASSLLAGGPYNEQFF
CDR3 DNA: TGTGCCAGCAGTCTCTTAGCGGGAGGACCCTACAATGAGCAGTTCTTC
V gene: TRBV28
clone size: .
D gene: TRBD2
J gene: TRBJ2-1
CDR3 length: 16

CDR3 protein: CASSASGTSGNTIYF
CDR3 DNA: TGTGCCAGCAGCGCATCCGGGACATCTGGAAACACCATATATTTT
V gene: TRBV9
clone size: .
D gene: .
J gene: TRBJ1-3
CDR3 length: 15

CDR3 protein: CASSETNPTEQYF
CDR3 DNA: TGTGCCAGTAGTGAGACTAACCCCACCGAGCAGTACTTC
V gene: TRBV19
clone size: .
D gene: .
J gene: TRBJ2-7
CDR3 length: 13

CDR3 protein: CASGFFPHEQYF
CDR3 DNA: TGTGCTAGTGGTTTTTTTCCCCACGAGCAGTACTTC
V gene: TRBV12-5
clone size: .
D gene: .
J gene: TRBJ2-7
CDR3 length: 12

CDR3 protein: CASRPGTPKLSF
CDR3 DNA: TGTGCCAGCAGACCCGGGACCCCGAAGCTGTCCTTC
V gene: TRBV7-8
clone size: .
D gene: .
J gene: TRBJ2-7
CDR3 length: 12

CDR3 protein: CASSLEVGSPLHF
CDR3 DNA: TGCGCCAGCAGCTTGGAAGTGGGTTCACCCCTCCACTTT
V gene: TRBV5-1
clone size: .
D gene: .
J gene: TRBJ1-6
CDR3 length: 13

CDR3 protein: CASTLDRERYEQYF
CDR3 DNA: TGTGCCAGCACCTTGGACAGGGAGCGCTACGAGCAGTACTTC
V gene: TRBV5-4
clone size: .
D gene: TRBD1
J gene: TRBJ2-7
CDR3 length: 14

CDR3 protein: CASRETGRSNQPQHF
CDR3 DNA: TGTGCCAGCAGGGAGACAGGGAGGAGCAATCAGCCCCAGCATTTT
V gene: TRBV6-6
clone size: .
D gene: TRBD1
J gene: TRBJ1-5
CDR3 length: 15

CDR3 protein: CASSYRGRAYEQYF
CDR3 DNA: TGCGCCAGCAGCTACAGGGGGCGCGCCTACGAGCAGTACTTC
V gene: TRBV5-1
clone size: once
D gene: TRBD1
J gene: TRBJ2-7
CDR3 length: 14

CDR3 protein: CASSLYQGEELFF
CDR3 DNA: TGTGCCAGCAGCTTATATCAGGGCGAGGAGCTGTTTTTT
V gene: TRBV7-3
clone size: .
D gene: .
J gene: TRBJ2-2
CDR3 length: 13

CDR3 protein: CAISESSVSSGANVLTF
CDR3 DNA: TGTGCCATCAGTGAGTCATCGGTTAGCTCTGGGGCCAACGTCCTGACTTTC
V gene: TRBV10-3
clone size: .
D gene: .
J gene: TRBJ2-6
CDR3 length: 17

CDR3 protein: CASSYTRINEQFF
CDR3 DNA: TGTGCCAGCAGTTATACTAGGATTAATGAGCAGTTCTTC
V gene: TRBV11-2
clone size: .
D gene: .
J gene: TRBJ2-1
CDR3 length: 13

CDR3 protein: CASSFPGITGELFF
CDR3 DNA: TGTGCCAGCAGTTTTCCAGGGATCACCGGGGAGCTGTTTTTT
V gene: TRBV28
clone size: once
D gene: .
J gene: TRBJ2-2
CDR3 length: 14

CDR3 protein: CASSSWGANYGYTF
CDR3 DNA: TGTGCCAGCAGCTCATGGGGGGCTAACTATGGCTACACCTTC
V gene: TRBV5-6
clone size: .
D gene: .
J gene: TRBJ1-2
CDR3 length: 14

CDR3 protein: CASSLALGATNEKLFF
CDR3 DNA: TGTGCCAGCAGTTTAGCTTTGGGGGCAACTAATGAAAAACTGTTTTTT
V gene: TRBV28
clone size: .
D gene: .
J gene: TRBJ1-4
CDR3 length: 16

CDR3 protein: CAAGGAGRTDTQYF
CDR3 DNA: TGTGCCGCCGGCGGGGCAGGGCGCACAGATACGCAGTATTTT
V gene: TRBV19
clone size: .
D gene: .
J gene: TRBJ2-3
CDR3 length: 14

CDR3 protein: CASTPDRLSGYTF
CDR3 DNA: TGTGCCAGCACCCCGGACAGGCTTAGTGGCTACACCTTC
V gene: TRBV5-4
clone size: .
D gene: TRBD1
J gene: TRBJ1-2
CDR3 length: 13

CDR3 protein: CASSPNGGTIYF
CDR3 DNA: TGTGCCAGCAGCCCTAACGGGGGCACCATATATTTT
V gene: TRBV9
clone size: .
D gene: .
J gene: TRBJ1-3
CDR3 length: 12

CDR3 protein: CASSWGREYTGELFF
CDR3 DNA: TGTGCCAGCAGCTGGGGGCGGGAGTACACCGGGGAGCTGTTTTTT
V gene: TRBV11-3
clone size: .
D gene: .
J gene: TRBJ2-2
CDR3 length: 15

CDR3 protein: CAISEGGGNYGYTF
CDR3 DNA: TGTGCCATCAGTGAGGGCGGGGGGAACTATGGCTACACCTTC
V gene: TRBV10-3
clone size: once
D gene: .
J gene: TRBJ1-2
CDR3 length: 14

CDR3 protein: CASSYSSGQGVSEQYF
CDR3 DNA: TGTGCCAGCAGTTACTCGTCGGGACAGGGGGTATCCGAGCAGTACTTC
V gene: TRBV6-5
clone size: .
D gene: TRBD1
J gene: TRBJ2-7
CDR3 length: 16

CDR3 protein: CASSVDPAANTGELFF
CDR3 DNA: TGTGCCAGCAGCGTAGATCCGGCCGCGAACACCGGGGAGCTGTTTTTT
V gene: TRBV9
clone size: .
D gene: .
J gene: TRBJ2-2
CDR3 length: 16

CDR3 protein: CASRYGQGSYEQYF
CDR3 DNA: TGTGCCAGCAGATATGGACAGGGGAGCTACGAGCAGTACTTC
V gene: TRBV6-1
clone size: .
D gene: TRBD1
J gene: TRBJ2-7
CDR3 length: 14

CDR3 protein: CASSIGYEQYF
CDR3 DNA: TGTGCCAGTAGTATCGGATACGAGCAGTACTTC
V gene: TRBV19
clone size: .
D gene: .
J gene: TRBJ2-7
CDR3 length: 11

CDR3 protein: CASSLQETRYF
CDR3 DNA: TGTGCCAGCAGTCTTCAAGAGACCCGGTACTTC
V gene: TRBV7-2
clone size: .
D gene: .
J gene: TRBJ2-5
CDR3 length: 11

CDR3 protein: CAWSVLAGGFETQYF
CDR3 DNA: TGTGCCTGGAGTGTACTAGCGGGGGGATTTGAGACCCAGTACTTC
V gene: TRBV30
clone size: .
D gene: TRBD2
J gene: TRBJ2-5
CDR3 length: 15

CDR3 protein: CASSKQSGTNNNEQFF
CDR3 DNA: TGTGCCAGCAGTAAACAATCCGGGACTAACAACAATGAGCAGTTCTTC
V gene: TRBV2
clone size: .
D gene: TRBD2
J gene: TRBJ2-1
CDR3 length: 16

CDR3 protein: CASSLFGELFF
CDR3 DNA: TGTGCCAGCAGCTTATTCGGGGAGCTGTTTTTT
V gene: TRBV7-9
clone size: .
D gene: .
J gene: TRBJ2-2
CDR3 length: 11

CDR3 protein: CASSPPGQTTDTQYF
CDR3 DNA: TGTGCCAGCTCACCACCGGGCCAAACCACAGATACGCAGTATTTT
V gene: TRBV18
clone size: .
D gene: .
J gene: TRBJ2-3
CDR3 length: 15

CDR3 protein: CASSFGTGPTHPEAFF
CDR3 DNA: TGCGCCAGCAGCTTCGGGACAGGGCCCACCCACCCTGAAGCTTTCTTT
V gene: TRBV5-1
clone size: once
D gene: TRBD1
J gene: TRBJ1-1
CDR3 length: 16